The 14 T cell receptor beta chains below all came from one sample that was sequenced in a study of CD8 T cells in Susac syndrome. An amount of RNA that ranged from roughly 0.5 to 1 ug was reverse transcribed with random hexamers. Each CDR3 protein is one row after TCRdb ran MiXCR on the immunoSEQ multiplex PCR reads. Of over 95,000 distinct CDR3 sequences in the sample, roughly 90% were seen once. The sequencing input was CD8+ T cells from PBMCs. All receptors derive from a human donor in good health.

The chain recombines TRBV7-6 with TRBJ2-3; D remains unclear. The CDR3 runs 15 residues. With 2 bases removed from V and 0 bases from J, the gap between germline ends came to 9 bases. Germline values: CDR1 SGHVS, CDR2 FNYEAQ. CDR3 nucleotide sequence: TGTGCCAGCAGCTTAATCCGTTCTAGCACAGATACGCAGTATTTT. Its translation is CASSLIRSSTDTQYF.

V gene TRBV28 combines with J gene TRBJ1-2, with D possibly TRBD1 on 5 matching bases. The CDR3 is made up of 15 amino acids. Trimming cost V 1 base and J 3 bases, with 12 bases left between them. The germline CDR1 and CDR2 sequences are MDHEN and SYDVKM. The CDR3 coding sequence is TGTGCCAGCAGTTTATTTTTGGGGGGGGACTATGGCTACACCTTC. This gives the protein CASSLFLGGDYGYTF.

The J gene is TRBJ1-1, the V gene TRBV29-1; no firm D call. The V gene lost 3 bases and the J gene lost 1 base, with 9 bases spanning the gap. The CDR3 extends over 13 amino acids. Germline V gene data show CDR1 as SQVTM and CDR2 as ANQGSEA. The CDR3 sequence: CSVEKMENTEAFF. The CDR3 nucleotides read TGCAGCGTTGAGAAGATGGAGAACACTGAAGCTTTCTTT.

This clonotype was recorded only once. The chain employs TRBV12-3 or TRBV12-4 and TRBJ1-4, with TRBD1 as a possible D gene (5 bases). The CDR3 is 13 amino acids. Trimming took 7 bases from V and 8 from J, leaving 14 bases between them. CDR3 sequence (DNA): TGTGCCAGCATGTCCGGGGCATACGAAAAACTGTTTTTT. Translating it yields CASMSGAYEKLFF.

The V and J genes are TRBV19 and TRBJ1-2; D not resolved. V was trimmed by 1 base and J by 0 bases, leaving 9 bases between them. CDR3 length: 15 amino acids. Germline-derived CDR1 and CDR2 are LNHDA and SQIVND (reference sequence). The CDR3 protein is CASSIVGEANYGYTF. For the CDR3, the DNA is TGTGCCAGTAGTATAGTCGGGGAAGCTAACTATGGCTACACCTTC.

The chain carries TRBV3-1 and TRBJ2-2; TRBD1 is a possible D gene (6 bases). The CDR3 is made up of 16 amino acids. V dropped 0 bases and J dropped 4 bases, with 12 bases sitting between them. CDR1 is LGHDT, CDR2 YNNKEL, per germline (reference sequence). The CDR3 nucleotides read TGTGCCAGCAGCCAAGAAGGACAGACGGGCACCGGGGAGCTGTTTTTT. Translating it yields CASSQEGQTGTGELFF.

This clonotype showed up just once. CDR3 amino acids: CASSYPPSNQPQHF. CDR3 nucleotides: TGTGCCAGCAGTTACCCTCCAAGCAATCAGCCCCAGCATTTT. The V call is TRBV6-2 or TRBV6-3, the J call TRBJ1-5; no clear D gene. CDR3 length: 14 amino acids. Between the trimmed V and J ends, which lost 2 bases and 1 base, there was a span of 6 bases. Germline V gives CDR1 MNHEY, CDR2 SVGEGT.

The chain links TRBV29-1 to TRBJ2-3, with D perhaps matching TRBD2 (6 bases). The CDR3 has 14 residues. Germline CDR1 and CDR2: SQVTM and ANQGSEA. V was shortened by 4 bases and J by 0 bases, with 11 bases between the two germline ends. CDR3 nucleotides: TGCAGCGTTGGACGCGGGACCAGCACAGATACGCAGTATTTT. Its protein is CSVGRGTSTDTQYF.

This clonotype was detected once. The rearrangement links TRBV6-2 or TRBV6-3 to TRBJ1-5, with 7 bases matching TRBD1. The V gene's germline CDR1 is MNHEY and CDR2 SVGEGT. V lost 2 bases to trimming and J lost 2 bases; unmatched junction nucleotides: 21. The CDR3 covers 21 residues. This CDR3 reads CASSYPTGTAAASYGNQPQHF. The CDR3 bases are TGTGCCAGCAGTTACCCCACCGGGACAGCGGCGGCCTCATATGGCAATCAGCCCCAGCATTTT.

This chain uses TRBV9 with TRBJ2-5; TRBD1 matches at 7 bases. Germline V lookup: CDR1 SGDLS, CDR2 YYNGEE. The CDR3 spans 15 residues. The V gene end was trimmed by 4 bases and the J gene end by 3 bases; junction bases not matched to a gene: 9. The DNA for the CDR3 is TGTGCCAGCAGCACCTCCGGGACAGAGAAAGAGACCCAGTACTTC. Protein: CASSTSGTEKETQYF. The full variable domain, its missing parts supplied by reference TRBV9 and TRBJ2-5, is DSGVTQTPKHLITATGQRVTLRCSPRSGDLSVYWYQQSLDQGLQFLIQYYNGEERAKGNILERFSAQQFPDLHSELNLSSLELGDSALYFCASSTSGTEKETQYFGPGTRLLVL.

This chain joins TRBV29-1 and TRBJ2-1; the match to TRBD1 covers 7 bases. The CDR3 extends over 14 amino acids. The germline V gene encodes CDR1 SQVTM and CDR2 ANQGSEA. Trimming removed 4 bases from V and 5 bases from J; junction bases left unmatched: 8. The CDR3 DNA follows: TGCAGCGTTGTACACAGGGGATATAACAATGAGCAGTTCTTC. Protein product: CSVVHRGYNNEQFF.

The chain couples TRBV7-2 to TRBJ1-1; 8 bases align to TRBD1. The CDR3 loop spans 19 amino acids. Trimming took 4 bases from V and 2 from J; bases not matched to a gene: 18. Germline V gene sequence: CDR1 SGHTA, CDR2 FQGNSA. The CDR3 DNA reads as TGTGCCAGCAGCTGGGGGGCGACAGGGGCCCGACCCTCAAACACTGAAGCTTTCTTT. This codes for CASSWGATGARPSNTEAFF.

V usage is TRBV7-9 and J usage is TRBJ2-1; 7 nucleotides agree with TRBD2. Germline values: CDR1 SEHNR, CDR2 FQNEAQ (reference sequence). Losses at the gene ends were 6 bases for V and 8 bases for J; bases not matched to a gene: 4. The CDR3 covers 12 residues. The CDR3 nucleotides read TGTGCCAGCAGTCAACGGGGGGATGAGCAGTTCTTC. Amino acids: CASSQRGDEQFF.

The V gene is TRBV6-1, the J gene TRBJ2-1, with TRBD2 matching 10 bases. The trim removed 6 bases at V and 7 bases at J, leaving 12 bases unmatched. This CDR3 has 16 residues. Germline loops: CDR1 MNHNS, CDR2 SASEGT. The CDR3, as DNA: TGTGCCAGCAGCCCCGAAGCGGGAGGGCCGGGGAATGAGCAGTTCTTC. This gives the protein CASSPEAGGPGNEQFF.